This is a list of T cell receptor beta chains from one sample in a study of tumor-infiltrating lymphocytes in glioblastoma multiforme. TCRdb ran MiXCR on the multiplex PCR reads and lists one entry per CDR3 protein. The table shows about 15,000 distinct CDR3 sequences, with over 60% occurring only once. Sequenced material: brain tumor tissue. These receptors originate from a male donor with glioblastoma. CDR3s include the opening cysteine and the closing phenylalanine or tryptophan. D genes are given only for firm matches. The listing skips clone size in some rows; elsewhere it reads once, few, many or a size class.

TRBJ2-1	TRBV11-2	-	few	CASSLAGPSGNEQFF	TGTGCCAGCAGCTTAGCGGGCCCATCGGGCAATGAGCAGTTCTTC
TRBJ2-2	TRBV21-1	-	-	CASSKVRRHSAGGVDRGAVF	TGTGCCAGCAGCAAAGTCCGAAGGCATTCAGCGGGAGGGGTAGACCGGGGAGCTGTTTTT
TRBJ2-2	TRBV11-2	TRBD1	-	CASTPRQGDCTGELFF	TGTGCCAGCACCCCTCGACAGGGCGATTGCACGGGGGAGCTGTTTTTT
TRBJ2-7	TRBV7-9	-	-	CASSPLEGPLYEQYF	TGTGCCAGCAGCCCCCTTGAAGGCCCTCTTTACGAGCAGTACTTC
TRBJ2-5	TRBV11-2	TRBD2	few	CASRTGLAGQTQYF	TGTGCCAGCAGAACGGGACTAGCGGGACAGACCCAGTACTTC
TRBJ2-1	TRBV5-6	-	-	CASSPNRGGGLEQFF	TGTGCCAGCAGCCCCAACAGGGGAGGAGGCCTTGAGCAGTTCTTC
TRBJ2-1	TRBV4-3	-	-	CASNQGWLSTYNEQFF	TGCGCCAGCAACCAAGGGTGGCTATCTACCTACAATGAGCAGTTCTTC
TRBJ2-3	TRBV11-2	-	-	CASSLLVGEDMQYF	TGTGCCAGCAGCTTACTAGTGGGGGAAGATATGCAGTATTTC
TRBJ2-1	TRBV11-2	-	-	CAISLAPLRVNEQFF	TGTGCCATCAGCTTGGCCCCACTCAGGGTCAATGAGCAGTTCTTC
TRBJ2-3	TRBV6-6	-	-	CVSSYGLTDMQYF	TGTGTCAGCAGTTACGGCCTCACAGATATGCAGTATTTT
TRBJ2-3	TRBV29-1	-	-	CSVETRAGDTQCF	TGTAGCGTTGAAACCCGGGCTGGAGATACGCAGTGTTTT
TRBJ2-7	TRBV5-4	-	-	CASGVRSPGSYEQYF	TGTGCCAGCGGAGTCCGGAGTCCGGGTTCGTACGAGCAGTACTTC
TRBJ2-7	TRBV29-1	TRBD1	-	CSISGTGVYEQYF	TGCAGCATTAGCGGGACAGGGGTTTACGAGCAGTACTTC
TRBJ1-2	TRBV20-1	-	-	CSARIPSGMGYTF	TGCAGTGCTAGAATCCCCTCGGGAATGGGCTACACCTTC
TRBJ2-7	TRBV5-4	TRBD2	medium-sized	CASSLPGTSGSYWGEQYF	TGTGCCAGCAGCTTACCCGGGACTAGCGGATCCTATTGGGGGGAGCAGTACTTC
TRBJ2-1	TRBV5-1	TRBD2	-	CTSRRTSGRIDNEQFF	TGCACCAGCAGACGGACTAGCGGGAGGATAGACAATGAGCAGTTCTTC
TRBJ2-5	TRBV11-2	-	-	CASSSTTNRAFLVDTQYF	TGTGCCAGCAGCTCGACCACCAACAGGGCGTTTTTGGTGGATACCCAGTACTTC
TRBJ2-2	TRBV11-1	-	few	CASSLMATDTVGLFF	TGTGCCAGCAGCTTGATGGCGACAGACACCGTGGGGCTGTTTTTT
TRBJ2-2	TRBV10-1	TRBD1	-	CASGGQGPGELFF	TGCGCCAGCGGGGGACAGGGCCCCGGGGAGCTGTTTTTT
TRBJ1-1	TRBV20-1	-	-	CGVRDGGELGSEAFF	TGCGGTGTTAGAGATGGGGGGGAACTTGGGTCTGAAGCTTTCTTT
TRBJ2-7	TRBV20-1	-	-	CSARPGASSYEQYF	TGCAGTGCTAGACCTGGGGCTAGCAGCTACGAGCAGTACTTC
TRBJ1-2	TRBV29-1	TRBD1	-	CSAPGQGYGYTF	TGCAGCGCTCCGGGACAGGGCTATGGCTACACCTTC
TRBJ2-6	TRBV28	-	medium-sized	CAIGPAGANVLTF	TGTGCCATAGGACCGGCTGGGGCCAACGTCCTGACTTTC
TRBJ2-2	TRBV11-2	-	once	CASTPRQGDGAGELSF	TGTGCCAGCACCCCCCGCCAGGGCGATGGCGCCGGGGAGCTGTCTTTT
TRBJ1-1	TRBV12-3/TRBV12-4	TRBD1	-	CASSNDRGSATNTEAFF	TGTGCCAGCAGCAACGACAGGGGAAGCGCGACTAACACTGAAGCTTTCTTT
TRBJ2-7	TRBV6-5	-	-	CASKIRDGSNYEQYF	TGTGCCAGCAAGATAAGGGACGGATCCAACTACGAGCAGTACTTC
TRBJ1-1	TRBV11-2	-	-	CASSLGGRRGLPIF	TGTGCCAGCAGCTTAGGGGGACGCAGGGGCCTACCGATCTTT
TRBJ2-3	TRBV4-2	TRBD2	few	CASSQGTSNTDTQYF	TGTGCCAGCAGCCAAGGGACTAGCAACACAGATACGCAGTATTTT
TRBJ2-7	TRBV7-9	TRBD1	-	CVSSFPGQSYKQYF	TGTGTCAGCAGCTTTCCGGGACAGTCCTACAAGCAGTACTTC
TRBJ1-2	TRBV6-6	-	-	CASIREATNYGYTF	TGTGCTAGCATCCGGGAGGCCACTAACTATGGCTACACCTTC
TRBJ2-2	TRBV11-2	-	-	CASSFGLTNTGELFF	TGTGCCAGCAGCTTTGGACTGACGAACACCGGGGAGCTGTTTTTT
TRBJ2-5	TRBV4-1	-	-	CASSLGLPQEIQYF	TGCGCCAGCAGCCTCGGACTCCCGCAAGAGATCCAGTACTTC
TRBJ1-5	TRBV20-1	-	-	CSARIGHVNQPQHF	TGCAGTGCTAGGATAGGACATGTCAATCAGCCCCAGCATTTT
TRBJ2-7	TRBV20-1	TRBD2	-	CSALSTSGRSPYGQYF	TGCAGTGCTCTTTCGACTAGCGGTAGGTCTCCCTACGGGCAGTACTTC
TRBJ2-7	TRBV11-2	TRBD1	few	CASTPGQGAAGEQYF	TGTGCCAGCACCCCGGGACAGGGGGCAGCCGGAGAGCAGTACTTC
TRBJ2-5	TRBV4-1	-	once	CANSQEVANGSGGTQYF	TGCGCCAACAGCCAAGAGGTGGCTAATGGGAGTGGGGGGACCCAGTACTTC
TRBJ2-2	TRBV30	-	-	CAWSEEGNTGELPF	TGTGCCTGGAGTGAGGAGGGTAACACCGGGGAGCTGCCTTTT
TRBJ2-1	TRBV11-3	TRBD2	-	CASSLLVRGGGRSHNEQFF	TGTGCCAGCAGCTTACTGGTTCGGGGGGGGGGACGGTCCCACAATGAGCAGTTCTTC
TRBJ2-5	TRBV11-1	-	-	CASSFRGVETQYF	TGTGCCAGCAGCTTCAGGGGTGTTGAGACCCAGTACTTC
TRBJ1-1	TRBV6-6	-	-	CASSYQNTEAIF	TGTGCCAGCAGCTACCAGAACACTGAAGCTATCTTT